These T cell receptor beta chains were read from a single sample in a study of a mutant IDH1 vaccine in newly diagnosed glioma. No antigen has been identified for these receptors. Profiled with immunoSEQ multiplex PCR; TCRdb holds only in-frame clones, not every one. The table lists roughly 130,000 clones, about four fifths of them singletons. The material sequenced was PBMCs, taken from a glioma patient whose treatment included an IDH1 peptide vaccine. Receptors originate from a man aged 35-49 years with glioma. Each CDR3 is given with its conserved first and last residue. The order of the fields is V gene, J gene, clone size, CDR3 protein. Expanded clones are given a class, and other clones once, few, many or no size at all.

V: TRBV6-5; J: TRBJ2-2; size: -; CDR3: CASSTGLANTGELFF
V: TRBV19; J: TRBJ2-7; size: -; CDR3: CASSIGGAPGGEQYF
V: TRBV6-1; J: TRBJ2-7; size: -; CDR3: CASRVAGGLYEQYF
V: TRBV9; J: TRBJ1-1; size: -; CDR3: CASSVLDSNTEAFF
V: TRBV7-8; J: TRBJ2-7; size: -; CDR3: CASSAGRLSYEQYF
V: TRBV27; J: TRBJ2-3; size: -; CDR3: CASSTWTSGSRITDTQYF
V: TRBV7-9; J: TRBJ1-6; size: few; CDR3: CASANSPLHF
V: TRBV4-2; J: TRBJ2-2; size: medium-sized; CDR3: CASSPTRGYGELFF
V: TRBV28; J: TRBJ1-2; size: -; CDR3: CASKAAMGYTF
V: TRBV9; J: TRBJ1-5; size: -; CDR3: CASSRDAYSNQPQHF
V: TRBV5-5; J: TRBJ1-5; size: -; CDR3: CASSKTGWRNQPQHF
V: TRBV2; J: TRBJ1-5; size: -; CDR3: CASSWGQGGGYSNQPQHF
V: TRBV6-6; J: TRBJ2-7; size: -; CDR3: CASSQDSNYEQYF
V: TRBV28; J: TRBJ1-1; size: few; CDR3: CASSMGGAEAFF
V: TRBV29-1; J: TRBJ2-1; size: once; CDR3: CSVPRLAGGPGDEQFF
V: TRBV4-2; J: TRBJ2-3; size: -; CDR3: CASSQGPGGPADTQYF
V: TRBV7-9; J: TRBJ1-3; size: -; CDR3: CASSASGNTIYF
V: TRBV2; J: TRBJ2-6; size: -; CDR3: CASSEGGVPLSGANVLTF
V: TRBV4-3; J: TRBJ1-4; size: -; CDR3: CASSQDLSGDEKLFF
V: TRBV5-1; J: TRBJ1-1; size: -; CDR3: CASSPGRLNTEAFF
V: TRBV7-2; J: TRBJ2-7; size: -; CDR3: CASSLGAYTSYEQYF
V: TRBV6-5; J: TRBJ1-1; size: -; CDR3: CASSYSVNTEAFF
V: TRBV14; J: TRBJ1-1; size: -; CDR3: CASSQARVNTEAFF
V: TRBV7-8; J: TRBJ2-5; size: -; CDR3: CASSPVLGGRETQYF
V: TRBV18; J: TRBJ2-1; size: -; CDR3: CASSVYGGAGNEQFF
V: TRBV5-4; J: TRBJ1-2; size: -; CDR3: CASSLAVNYGYTF
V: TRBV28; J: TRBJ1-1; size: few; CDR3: CASSLYTGAFF
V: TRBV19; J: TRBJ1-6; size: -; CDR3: CASSTERARAPLHF
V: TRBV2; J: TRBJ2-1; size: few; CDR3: CASQPNEQFF
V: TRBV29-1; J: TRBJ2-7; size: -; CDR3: CSVGGPYEQYF
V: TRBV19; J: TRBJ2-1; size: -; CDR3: CATLTSTGVEQFF
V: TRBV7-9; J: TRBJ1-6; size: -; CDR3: CASSPDIYNSPLHF
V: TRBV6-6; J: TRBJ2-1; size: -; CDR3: CASIGAGGGSYNEQFF
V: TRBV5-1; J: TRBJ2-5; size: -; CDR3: CASSDGQLQETQYF
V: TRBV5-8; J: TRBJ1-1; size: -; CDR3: CASSWDLRDTEAFF